What follows are 28 T cell receptor beta chains derived from one specimen sequenced in a study of T cells after yellow fever vaccination. TCRdb itself ran the 5' RACE reads through MiXCR, one entry per CDR3 protein. The sample has 110,000 or so distinct CDR3 sequences; around 7.2% are singletons. This material consisted of CD4+ T cells sorted from PBMCs, taken approximately 40 days after the first yellow fever vaccination. These receptor sequences come from a man younger than 30 who received the YFV17D yellow fever vaccine.

Points on this clonotype: This may come from a read error, since a much larger clone is one base off. The chain recombines TRBV7-7 with TRBJ2-5; 7 bases match TRBD2. Germline-derived CDR1 and CDR2 are SSHAT and FNYEAQ (reference sequence). The CDR3 consists of 13 residues. DNA of the CDR3: TGTGCTAGCAGCTTAGACCCCCGGGAGGCCCAGTACTTC. This encodes CASSLDPREAQYF.

Points on this clonotype: A read error may account for a junction end that differs from germline. The chain is built from TRBV12-3 or TRBV12-4 and TRBJ1-5; D remains ambiguous. The CDR3 is 13 amino acids. The CDR3, as DNA: TGTACCAGCAGTTTTGGTAGCAATCAGCCCCAGCATTTT. It codes for CTSSFGSNQPQHF.

This clonotype occurred many times. The J gene is TRBJ1-5, the V gene TRBV6-1; D is uncertain. V was trimmed by 3 bases and J by 9 bases, leaving 12 bases between them. The CDR3 spans 13 residues. Germline CDR1 is MNHNS and CDR2 is SASEGT. CDR3 nucleotide sequence: TGTGCCAGCAGTGACGCCGGGGTGAGGCCCCAGCATTTT. Protein product: CASSDAGVRPQHF.

Turning to this clonotype: One junction end does not reproduce the germline sequence, and a read error may be involved. The genes are TRBV7-6 and TRBJ2-3; 10 bases align to TRBD2. The CDR3 runs 17 residues. Germline V lookup: CDR1 SGHVS, CDR2 FNYEAQ. In DNA, the CDR3 is TGTGCCAGCAGCCACCCTAGCGGGGGAGTGAGCACAGATACGCAGTGTTTT. This sequence encodes CASSHPSGGVSTDTQCF.

This clonotype appeared many times. The chain has TRBV12-3 or TRBV12-4 and TRBJ2-1; 7 positions match TRBD2. The CDR3 has 16 amino acids. With V trimmed by 5 bases and J by 0 bases, 7 bases remained unmatched. Here the CDR3 reads CASSPRGVGSYNEQFF. CDR3 DNA: TGTGCCAGCAGTCCCCGGGGGGTAGGCTCCTACAATGAGCAGTTCTTC.

This rearrangement joins TRBV7-2 to TRBJ1-3; no clear D gene. This CDR3 comprises 13 residues. Germline loops: CDR1 SGHTA, CDR2 FQGNSA. The V end was cut by 4 bases, the J end by 2 bases, with 6 bases between. CDR3 coding DNA: TGTGCCAGCAGCTCTCGACCTGGAAACACCATATATTTT. It yields the protein CASSSRPGNTIYF.

The chain carries TRBV7-9 and TRBJ1-4; D is ambiguous. V was cut by 4 bases and J by 8 bases, with 8 bases left in between. Germline CDR1 is SEHNR and CDR2 is FQNEAQ (reference sequence). There are 12 residues in the CDR3. CDR3 bases: TGTGCCAGCAGCTCACTAGAGGAAAAACTGTTTTTT. This encodes CASSSLEEKLFF.

This clonotype was recorded at least ten times. V is TRBV4-1 and J is TRBJ1-2; D unclear. The germline CDR1 and CDR2 sequences are MGHRA and YSYEKL. V lost 1 base, J lost 7 bases, and 16 bases lay in between. CDR3 length equals 15 residues. The DNA of the CDR3 is TGCGCCAGCAGCCAAGGGGAACTAAACCCAGCTGGCTACACCTTC. The encoded protein is CASSQGELNPAGYTF.

This clonotype was detected ten times or more. Because the CDR3 is missing its conserved closing phenylalanine or tryptophan, this is likely a read error. No DNA is shown, since the ends of the CDR3 on it are uncertain; the CDR3 is the one TCRdb lists. The CDR3 reads CASSTRVASFL. This rearrangement joins TRBV9 to TRBJ2-5; the table assigns TRBD2, which was not confirmed against the DNA. Germline V lookup: CDR1 SGDLS, CDR2 YYNGEE. 11 amino acids form the CDR3, both terminal residues included.

In its sample, this clonotype was seen many times. The CDR3 spells CASSLVGTGYTQYF. DNA of the CDR3: TGTGCCAGCAGCTTAGTAGGGACAGGGTATACGCAGTATTTT. The chain uses TRBV7-2 and TRBJ2-3, with 9 bases identical to TRBD1. Germline V gene sequence: CDR1 SGHTA, CDR2 FQGNSA. The CDR3 is made up of 14 amino acids. Trimming took 1 base from V and 7 from J; bases not matched to a gene: 3.

This clonotype was picked up many times. The rearrangement uses TRBV7-3 and TRBJ2-1; 15 nucleotides agree with TRBD2. This CDR3 comprises 17 residues. The germline V gene has CDR1 SGHTA and CDR2 FQGTGA. The junction had 6 bases not matched to a gene; V was cut back by 1 base and J by 8 bases. The CDR3 DNA sequence: TGTGCCAGCAGCTTAAAGGGGACTAGCGGGGGGTTCTATGAGCAGTTCTTC. It codes for CASSLKGTSGGFYEQFF.

This clonotype was recorded many times. The V gene is TRBV6-5, the J gene TRBJ1-2; D might be TRBD1 (6 bases). V lost 5 bases and J 4 bases, leaving 11 bases between the germline ends. Germline lookup yields CDR1 MNHEY and CDR2 SVGAGI. The CDR3 has 13 residues. The CDR3 here is CASSSGQTYGYTF. The CDR3 DNA reads as TGTGCCAGCAGTAGCGGACAGACCTATGGCTACACCTTC.

This clonotype was seen many times. The chain employs TRBV27 and TRBJ2-5; 12 bases fit TRBD2. The CDR3 has 15 amino acids. Trimming removed 3 bases from V and 4 bases from J; junction bases left unmatched: 3. Germline V lookup: CDR1 MNHEY, CDR2 SMNVEV (reference sequence). In DNA, the CDR3 is TGTGCCAGCAGTTTTCTAGCGGGGGGGACAGAGACCCAGTACTTC. Protein product: CASSFLAGGTETQYF.

Many counts were recorded for this clonotype. The rearrangement links TRBV5-4 to TRBJ2-1; 9 positions match TRBD1. Germline CDR1 reads SGHNT; CDR2 reads YYREEE (reference sequence). V was clipped by 2 bases and J by 7 bases; unmatched bases: 7. The CDR3 loop spans 15 amino acids. This chain's CDR3 is CASSLGGQGVNEQFF. DNA of the CDR3: TGTGCCAGCAGCTTAGGGGGACAGGGTGTTAATGAGCAGTTCTTC.

This clonotype was observed at least ten times. The V and J genes are TRBV10-3 and TRBJ2-5, with 9 bases lining up with TRBD1. The CDR3 length is 14 residues. The junction had 5 bases not matched to a gene; V was cut back by 4 bases and J by 5 bases. The germline CDR1 and CDR2 sequences are ENHRY and SYGVKD. The CDR3 nucleotides read TGTGCCATCAGTGGGGGGACAGGGTACGAGACCCAGTACTTC. Its translation: CAISGGTGYETQYF.

At least ten counts were recorded for this clonotype. The chain couples TRBV7-2 to TRBJ1-4; TRBD1 matches 7 bases. This CDR3 contains 16 residues. CDR1 SGHTA and CDR2 FQGNSA come from the germline V gene. V lost 6 bases to trimming and J lost 3 bases; unmatched junction nucleotides: 10. The CDR3 region is CASSPGGGTANEKLFF. The CDR3 DNA reads TGTGCCAGCAGTCCAGGGGGGGGGACTGCTAATGAAAAACTGTTTTTT.

This clonotype was counted many times. This sequence joins TRBV10-3 and TRBJ2-7; D may be TRBD2 (7 bases). Germline assignment: CDR1 ENHRY and CDR2 SYGVKD. The germline V and J ends were trimmed by 3 bases and 7 bases, with 19 bases remaining between them. The CDR3 has 15 residues. CDR3 nucleotide sequence: TGTGCCATCAGTGACCCCCGAGGGGGGGGGGCGGAGCAGTACTTC. This translates into CAISDPRGGGAEQYF.

As concerns this clonotype: With a much larger clone just one base away, this may be a read error. The gene calls are TRBV27 and TRBJ1-2; the match to TRBD1 covers 7 bases. Germline V gives CDR1 MNHEY, CDR2 SMNVEV (reference sequence). Germline trimming cut 5 bases from V and 7 bases from J; bases unmatched to any gene: 10. The CDR3 loop spans 14 amino acids. The CDR3 sequence is CASSPRQGRVGYTF. CDR3 in DNA: TGTGCCAGCAGTCCCCGACAGGGTAGGGTTGGCTACACCTTC.

This clonotype was seen repeatedly, ten times or more. In DNA, the CDR3 is TGTGCCAGCAGCTTAGTTCCCGAGAACACTGAAGCTTTCTTT. Translated, it gives CASSLVPENTEAFF. The rearrangement links TRBV7-9 to TRBJ1-1, with D uncertain. The CDR3 loop spans 14 amino acids. V gave up 1 base and J gave up 1 base, with 7 bases separating them. From germline, CDR1 is SEHNR and CDR2 FQNEAQ (reference sequence).

The table lists this clonotype with many counts. The J gene is TRBJ2-3, the V gene TRBV7-2; 8 nucleotides agree with TRBD2. The junction had 7 bases not matched to a gene; V was cut back by 5 bases and J by 0 bases. CDR3 length: 16 amino acids. CDR1 is SGHTA and CDR2 is FQGNSA in the germline V gene. The CDR3 is CASSVWAGGSTDTQYF. CDR3 DNA sequence: TGTGCCAGCAGCGTATGGGCGGGGGGTAGCACAGATACGCAGTATTTT.

This clonotype was seen more than once but under ten times. The chain employs TRBV5-8 and TRBJ1-4; unclear D gene. Germline CDR1 reads SGHTS; CDR2 reads YDEGEE. The ends were cut back, 4 bases at V and 5 bases at J, with 21 bases in the middle. This CDR3 is built from 17 residues. The CDR3, as DNA: TGTGCCAGCAGCCGGTCGGGATTTGTAGGCGACAATGAAAAACTGTTTTTT. Translating gives CASSRSGFVGDNEKLFF.

This clonotype was detected many times. The CDR3 loop is CASSDTSEGFQYF. The CDR3 nucleotides read TGTGCCAGCAGTGATACCAGCGAGGGGTTCCAGTACTTC. V usage is TRBV2 and J usage is TRBJ2-5; TRBD1 or TRBD2 may be the D gene (5 bases each). With 3 bases removed from V and 10 bases from J, the gap between germline ends came to 15 bases. CDR3 length: 13 residues. The germline V gene has CDR1 SNHLY and CDR2 FYNNEI.

The sample holds a few counts of this clonotype. This rearrangement joins TRBV7-9 to TRBJ2-4; D perhaps matches TRBD1 (5 bases). This CDR3 has 12 residues. Germline loops: CDR1 SEHNR, CDR2 FQNEAQ (reference sequence). Trimming pared 3 bases from V and 8 bases from J, leaving 8 bases between. The CDR3 DNA sequence: TGTGCCAGCAGCTTCTCAGGGTACATTCAGTACTTC. This codes for CASSFSGYIQYF.

This clonotype was seen many times. The chain combines TRBV7-2 with TRBJ2-5; 11 nucleotides align to TRBD1. Germline V gives CDR1 SGHTA, CDR2 FQGNSA. The trim removed 5 bases at V and 5 bases at J, leaving 4 bases unmatched. The CDR3 loop spans 14 amino acids. The CDR3 region is CASSLDRGRETQYF. The CDR3 DNA reads as TGTGCCAGCAGCCTGGACAGGGGGCGGGAGACCCAGTACTTC.

In this sample, this clonotype turned up many times. The chain is built from TRBV7-9 and TRBJ2-3; D may be TRBD2 (7 bases). The V and J ends lost 3 bases and 3 bases respectively, with 13 bases between them. The CDR3 runs 15 residues. Germline V gives CDR1 SEHNR, CDR2 FQNEAQ (reference sequence). CDR3 DNA sequence: TGTGCCAGCAGCTTCGGGGGGCCAGCGACAGATACGCAGTATTTT. Protein: CASSFGGPATDTQYF.

This clonotype was observed many times. V gene TRBV11-2 combines with J gene TRBJ1-4; 7 bases line up with TRBD1. J gave up 8 bases and V 6 bases, and 9 bases lay outside the gene matches. CDR3 size: 14 residues. Looked up from germline, CDR1 is SGHAT and CDR2 is FQNNGV. The chain's CDR3 is CASSSLRGREKLFF. Written as DNA, the CDR3 is TGTGCCAGCAGTTCCTTAAGGGGGCGGGAAAAACTGTTTTTT.

Of note for this clonotype: This could be a read error, since a much larger clone is one nucleotide away. The CDR3 nucleotides read TGTGCCAGCTCTCTTTGGGCAGAGGCCCTCGGAGAGACCCAGTACTTC. It encodes CASSLWAEALGETQYF. J is TRBJ2-5 and V is TRBV18; no clear D gene. V lost 6 bases and J 4 bases, leaving 21 bases between the germline ends. Germline V gives CDR1 KGHSH, CDR2 LQKENI. The CDR3 runs to 16 residues.

This clonotype was found a few times. The V gene is TRBV18, the J gene TRBJ1-2, with D maybe TRBD1 (5 bases). Trimming shortened V by 1 base and J by 0 bases, and 15 bases separated the two germline ends. Germline V CDR1 and CDR2: KGHSH, LQKENI. This CDR3 is built from 17 residues. CDR3 nucleotide sequence: TGTGCCAGCTCACCACTAAATACAGGTGAAGCTAACTATGGCTACACCTTC. Its protein product is CASSPLNTGEANYGYTF. The full variable domain, with the rest looked up from reference TRBV18 and TRBJ1-2, is NAGVMQNPRHLVRRRGQEARLRCSPMKGHSHVYWYRQLPEEGLKFMVYLQKENIIDESGMPKERFSAEFPKEGPSILRIQQVVRGDSAAYFCASSPLNTGEANYGYTFGSGTRLTVV.